This T cell receptor (beta chain) was captured by sequencing in a study of neurological immune-mediated disorders. Germline CDR1 and CDR2: KGHDR and SFDVKD. The CDR3 contains 14 residues. V lost 8 bases and J 0 bases, leaving 10 bases between the germline ends. TCRdb processed the 5' RACE reads anew with MiXCR; each CDR3 protein has one entry. The table lists 50,000 or so distinct CDR3 sequences, over 9% of them singletons, with over 20% in the top ten. Details on this clonotype: One base away lies a much larger clone, so this may be a sequencing read error.

Source material: PBMCs. The chain combines TRBV24-1 with TRBJ1-5, with D perhaps matching TRBD1 (5 bases). The TCR originated in a woman in her thirties or forties with HTLV-1-associated myelopathy (HAM/TSP). The CDR3 bases are TGTGCCACCATCCCAGGGCTTAGCAATCAGCCCCAGCATTTT. It codes for CATIPGLSNQPQHF.